The 30 T cell receptor beta chains reported below all come from one sample, sequenced in a study of T-cell reconstitution after alpha-beta-depleted transplantation in children. Unique molecular identifiers featured in how the TCRbeta library was prepared. TCRdb re-derived calls from the PCR reads in MiXCR, one entry per CDR3 protein. The data contain fewer than 550,000 distinct CDR3 sequences, about an eighth of them seen just once; the ten biggest clones take up 14%. Source: PBMCs, mostly from graft donor cells, taken 180 days after TCRalphabeta/CD19-depleted stem cell transplant. These receptors came from a female patient aged 2 to 10 who had a stem cell transplant for aplastic anemia, so the T cells may come from the graft donor.

The chain couples TRBV4-3 to TRBJ2-5, with D unclear. The germline gives CDR1 LGHNA, CDR2 YSLEER. The CDR3 is 14 residues long. V lost 4 bases and J 7 bases, leaving 16 bases between the germline ends. The CDR3 spells CASSPRAIRSTQYF. The CDR3 DNA sequence: TGCGCCAGCAGCCCACGGGCGATTCGGTCGACCCAGTACTTC.

This rearrangement joins TRBV24-1 to TRBJ2-1; D is possibly TRBD1 or TRBD2 (5 bases each). This CDR3 region has 16 residues. V was shortened by 3 bases and J by 7 bases, with 18 bases between the two germline ends. CDR1 KGHDR and CDR2 SFDVKD come from the germline V gene. DNA for the CDR3: TGTGCCACCAGTGATGCCGGGACCCCACAATTTAATGAGCAGTTCTTC. Protein: CATSDAGTPQFNEQFF.

This clonotype appeared many times. The rearrangement uses TRBV10-3 and TRBJ2-5; no reliable D call. The V end lost 0 bases, the J end lost 3 bases, and 5 bases lay between the germline ends. Per the germline V gene, CDR1 is ENHRY and CDR2 is SYGVKD. CDR3 length equals 13 residues. The CDR3 sequence: CAISESEKETQYF. In nucleotides, the CDR3 is TGTGCCATCAGTGAGTCGGAGAAAGAGACCCAGTACTTC.

The rearrangement joins TRBV7-3 to TRBJ2-7, with D tentatively TRBD2 (5 bases). Per germline, CDR1 SGHTA and CDR2 FQGTGA. The CDR3 is made up of 18 amino acids. V lost 0 bases and J 5 bases, leaving 23 bases between the germline ends. CDR3 nucleotide sequence: TGTGCCAGCAGCTTAACGGCCTTTCCCCTAGCACCCCGGGACGAGCAGTACGTC. It is translated as CASSLTAFPLAPRDEQYV.

This clonotype was observed a few times. The chain joins TRBV7-9 to TRBJ2-7, with 11 bases that match TRBD1. The CDR3 extends over 16 amino acids. J was trimmed by 3 bases and V by 4 bases; bases with no gene match: 8. The germline CDR1 and CDR2 sequences are SEHNR and FQNEAQ (reference sequence). CDR3 in amino acids: CASSSFLGQGDYEQYF. The CDR3 DNA is TGTGCCAGCAGCTCATTCCTGGGACAGGGGGACTACGAGCAGTACTTC.

This clonotype was detected ten times or more. V gene TRBV3-1 combines with J gene TRBJ1-1, with unresolved D. The length of the CDR3 is 11 residues. The V and J ends lost 6 bases and 1 base respectively, with 3 bases between them. Germline-derived CDR1 and CDR2 are LGHDT and YNNKEL (reference sequence). CDR3 amino acids: CASRRNTEAFF. In DNA, the CDR3 is TGTGCCAGCAGAAGGAACACTGAAGCTTTCTTT.

This chain links TRBV7-3 with TRBJ2-3, with 7 nucleotides matching TRBD1. CDR3 size: 14 residues. CDR1 is SGHTA and CDR2 is FQGTGA in the germline V gene. Trimming at V came to 5 bases and at J to 6 bases, leaving 8 bases not matched to a gene. DNA of the CDR3: TGTGCCAGCAGCCCAGGGGGTGTCCAGGATACGCAGTATTTT. Translated, it gives CASSPGGVQDTQYF.

CDR3 residues: CSVLGGGQTSNYGYTF. Here the CDR3 DNA reads TGCAGCGTTCTCGGGGGGGGACAGACTTCTAACTATGGCTACACCTTC. V is TRBV29-1 and J is TRBJ1-2, with 7 bases that match TRBD1. The V gene's germline CDR1 is SQVTM and CDR2 ANQGSEA. J was trimmed by 0 bases and V by 5 bases; bases with no gene match: 12. This CDR3 contains 16 residues.

This clonotype was observed a few times. The V gene is TRBV10-3, the J gene TRBJ1-2; weak D call: TRBD1 (5 bases). Trimming stripped 7 bases from V and 4 bases from J, with 13 bases between. The length of the CDR3 is 13 residues. The germline V gene has CDR1 ENHRY and CDR2 SYGVKD. The CDR3: CAITGTETYGYTF. CDR3 coding DNA: TGTGCCATCACCGGGACCGAAACCTATGGCTACACCTTC.

This clonotype was seen ten or more times. This chain uses TRBV7-8 with TRBJ1-6; weak D call: TRBD1 (5 bases). The length of the CDR3 is 15 residues. Trimming shortened V by 1 base and J by 9 bases, and 13 bases separated the two germline ends. The V gene's germline CDR1 is SGHVS and CDR2 FQNEAQ. The CDR3 DNA reads TGTGCCAGCAGCTTAGGCTGGGGGAAGGGTTCACCCCTCCACTTT. This codes for CASSLGWGKGSPLHF.

V usage is TRBV5-1 and J usage is TRBJ2-5; a weak D match, TRBD1 (6 bases). The CDR3 totals 15 residues. Per germline, CDR1 SGHRS and CDR2 YFSETQ. The ends were cut back, 2 bases at V and 5 bases at J, with 16 bases in the middle. CDR3: CASSFSLQGRETQYF. CDR3 coding DNA: TGCGCCAGCAGCTTCTCTTTGCAGGGGCGCGAGACCCAGTACTTC.

This rearrangement joins TRBV29-1 to TRBJ2-1; TRBD2 matches 15 bases. Germline assignment: CDR1 SQVTM and CDR2 ANQGSEA. V lost 3 bases to trimming and J lost 0 bases; unmatched junction nucleotides: 9. The CDR3 contains 19 residues. The CDR3 here is CSVDLGTSGRPHSYNEQFF. CDR3 sequence (DNA): TGCAGCGTTGATTTGGGGACTAGCGGGAGGCCTCACTCCTACAATGAGCAGTTCTTC.

The gene calls are TRBV7-3 and TRBJ2-1, with a tentative D call TRBD1 (6 bases). Germline V CDR1 and CDR2: SGHTA, FQGTGA. The CDR3 is made up of 17 amino acids. The V end lost 5 bases, the J end lost 3 bases, and 20 bases lay between the germline ends. Here the CDR3 reads CASSLLPRDIGYNEQFF. CDR3 bases: TGTGCCAGCAGCCTCCTCCCCAGGGACATTGGCTACAATGAGCAGTTCTTC.

This clonotype was counted only a few times. The rearrangement links TRBV20-1 to TRBJ2-7; D tentatively fits TRBD1 or TRBD2 (6 bases each). The CDR3 runs to 12 residues. The V end lost 6 bases, the J end lost 4 bases, and 13 bases lay between the germline ends. Germline V lookup: CDR1 DFQATT, CDR2 SNEGSKA (reference sequence). CDR3 DNA sequence: TGCAGTGCCCAGGGGACTGGGTACGAGCAGTACTTC. Its protein product is CSAQGTGYEQYF.

V and J are TRBV20-1 and TRBJ2-5; TRBD2 matches at 14 bases. This CDR3 spans 18 amino acids. V dropped 2 bases and J dropped 5; count of bases not matched to a gene: 13. Germline CDR1 and CDR2: DFQATT and SNEGSKA (reference sequence). CDR3 amino acids: CSARRTGTSGSGSETQYF. The CDR3, as DNA: TGCAGTGCTAGACGCACCGGGACTAGCGGGAGTGGGTCGGAGACCCAGTACTTC.

CDR3 sequence reads: CASSYKRETADTQYF. The CDR3, as DNA: TGTGCCAGCAGTTACAAGCGGGAGACAGCAGATACGCAGTATTTT. The chain links TRBV6-5 to TRBJ2-3, with TRBD2 identical over 8 bases. V trimming: 2 bases; J trimming: 4 bases; junction bases outside the gene matches: 5. The CDR3 sequence is 15 residues long. Germline CDR1 is MNHEY and CDR2 is SVGAGI.

Only a few counts were recorded for this clonotype. The rearrangement uses TRBV15 and TRBJ2-3; a weak D match, TRBD1 (6 bases). This CDR3 comprises 18 residues. CDR1 and CDR2 from the germline V gene are LNHNV and YYDKDF (reference sequence). V was clipped by 4 bases and J by 5 bases, with 25 bases between them. This CDR3 is CATSKEPDSYTSRDTQYF. CDR3 bases: TGTGCCACCAGCAAAGAACCGGACAGCTACACTTCGAGAGATACGCAGTATTTT.

The chain uses TRBV7-2 and TRBJ1-3; D is undetermined. The germline V gene encodes CDR1 SGHTA and CDR2 FQGNSA. V lost 1 base, J lost 4 bases, and 14 bases lay in between. CDR3 length: 16 residues. The CDR3 here is CASSLVQVPDGNTIYF. In DNA, the CDR3 is TGTGCCAGCAGCTTAGTTCAGGTTCCGGACGGAAACACCATATATTTT.

This clonotype was counted at least ten times. This rearrangement joins TRBV9 to TRBJ2-3; perhaps TRBD2 as D (6 bases). This CDR3 contains 15 residues. Germline V lookup: CDR1 SGDLS, CDR2 YYNGEE. V lost 0 bases to trimming and J lost 2 bases, with 10 bases between them. The CDR3: CASSVVGGITDTQYF. As DNA, the CDR3 is TGTGCCAGCAGCGTAGTAGGCGGGATCACAGATACGCAGTATTTT.

This clonotype was counted between two and nine times. The chain combines TRBV4-3 with TRBJ2-6; no reliable D call. The CDR3 has 16 residues. Germline CDR1 LGHNA, CDR2 YSLEER. The V end lost 0 bases, the J end lost 0 bases, and 6 bases lay between the germline ends. CDR3 protein: CASSQEGLSGANVLTF. For the CDR3, the DNA is TGCGCCAGCAGCCAAGAAGGGCTCTCTGGGGCCAACGTCCTGACTTTC.

This clonotype has just a few counts. This chain links TRBV7-2 with TRBJ2-1, with 16 bases matching TRBD2. The CDR3 extends over 17 amino acids. Germline CDR1 SGHTA, CDR2 FQGNSA. Trimming cost V 3 bases and J 8 bases; bases outside gene matches: 7. CDR3 sequence (DNA): TGTGCCAGCAGCTTGGGACTAGCGGGGGGGGTCGCCCATGAGCAGTTCTTC. It encodes CASSLGLAGGVAHEQFF.

The chain has TRBV30 and TRBJ1-1, with D uncertain. The germline CDR1 and CDR2 sequences are GTSNPN and SVGIG (reference sequence). The CDR3 contains 15 residues. Trimming removed 0 bases from V and 1 base from J, with 12 bases in between. The CDR3 nucleotides read TGTGCCTGGAGTGTCTCACTCGCCGGGAACACTGAAGCTTTCTTT. The encoded protein is CAWSVSLAGNTEAFF.

This clonotype has at least ten counts. The chain recombines TRBV11-2 with TRBJ2-1; 15 bases are a match to TRBD2. The CDR3 totals 17 residues. Germline lookup yields CDR1 SGHAT and CDR2 FQNNGV. With V trimmed by 8 bases and J by 4 bases, 9 bases remained unmatched. The CDR3 loop is CASGTSGRRTTYNEQFF. The CDR3 nucleotides are TGTGCCAGCGGGACTAGCGGGAGGAGGACCACGTACAATGAGCAGTTCTTC.

This clonotype came up a few times. CDR3 DNA: TGTGCCAGCAGTTCCAGGGTGTGGGGCACAGATACGCAGTATTTT. It translates to CASSSRVWGTDTQYF. V gene TRBV28 combines with J gene TRBJ2-3; D possibly corresponds to TRBD1 (5 bases). Trimming left V 4 bases short and J 1 base short, with 12 bases between. Germline V gene lookup returns CDR1 MDHEN and CDR2 SYDVKM. CDR3 size: 15 residues.

The rearrangement joins TRBV7-2 to TRBJ2-1; D is possibly TRBD1 or TRBD2 (5 bases each). CDR1 is SGHTA, CDR2 FQGNSA, per germline. V was cut by 4 bases and J by 9 bases, with 16 bases left in between. There are 14 residues in the CDR3. The CDR3, as DNA: TGTGCCAGCAGCTACTGGGACCAAGGCGGTGAGCAGTTCTTC. Its translation is CASSYWDQGGEQFF. The full variable domain, with the rest looked up from reference TRBV7-2 and TRBJ2-1, is GAGVSQSPSNKVTEKGKDVELRCDPISGHTALYWYRQSLGQGLEFLIYFQGNSAPDKSGLPSDRFSAERTGGSVSTLTIQRTQQEDSAVYLCASSYWDQGGEQFFGPGTRLTVL.

This clonotype was counted a few times. The chain has TRBV28 and TRBJ1-2, with D hard to call. Germline CDR1 reads MDHEN; CDR2 reads SYDVKM. The ends were cut back, 3 bases at V and 7 bases at J, with 18 bases in the middle. The CDR3 loop spans 15 amino acids. CDR3 coding DNA: TGTGCCAGCAGTTTTCCCCTTGGGAGAGACTGTGGCTACACCTTC. Protein sequence: CASSFPLGRDCGYTF.

This clonotype was counted many times. The chain combines TRBV24-1 with TRBJ2-5; possibly TRBD1 for D (6 bases). In germline, CDR1 is KGHDR, CDR2 SFDVKD. V lost 5 bases to trimming and J lost 6 bases, with 24 bases between them. The length of the CDR3 is 17 residues. The DNA for the CDR3 is TGTGCCACCAGTGCTCAGAGGGGTAAGGGGGACGCACAGACCCAGTACTTC. Translated: CATSAQRGKGDAQTQYF.

The rearrangement joins TRBV6-2 or TRBV6-3 to TRBJ2-7, with D hard to call. Germline V CDR1 and CDR2: MNHEY, SVGEGT. Trimming removed 8 bases at V and 7 bases at J, with 12 bases between. The CDR3 is 11 amino acids. The CDR3 nucleotides read TGTGCCAGCGCGAACACACGGGAGCAGTACGTC. As protein: CASANTREQYV.

V gene TRBV18 combines with J gene TRBJ2-7; 9 bases line up with TRBD2. Per the germline V gene, CDR1 is KGHSH and CDR2 is LQKENI. The CDR3 consists of 16 residues. V lost 3 bases to trimming and J lost 5 bases; unmatched junction nucleotides: 11. The CDR3 DNA reads TGTGCCAGCTCACCCCGCAGCGGGAGGTCCCCCAACGAGCAGTACTTC. Protein: CASSPRSGRSPNEQYF.

The chain has TRBV30 and TRBJ1-1, with a tentative D call TRBD1 (6 bases). Germline CDR1 is GTSNPN and CDR2 is SVGIG (reference sequence). The germline V and J ends were trimmed by 1 base and 3 bases, with 9 bases remaining between them. This CDR3 comprises 13 residues. This chain's CDR3 is CAWSEQGYTEAFF. The CDR3 DNA reads as TGTGCCTGGAGTGAACAGGGTTACACTGAAGCTTTCTTT.